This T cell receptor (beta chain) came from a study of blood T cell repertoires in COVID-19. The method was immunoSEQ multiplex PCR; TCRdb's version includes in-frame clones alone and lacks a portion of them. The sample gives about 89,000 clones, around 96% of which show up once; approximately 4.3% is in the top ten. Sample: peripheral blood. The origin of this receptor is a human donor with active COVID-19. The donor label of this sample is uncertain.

The CDR3 loop is CASSLHALGLAGQETQYF. The CDR3 region has the DNA TGCGCCAGCAGCTTGCATGCCCTGGGACTAGCGGGCCAAGAGACCCAGTACTTC. This chain joins TRBV5-1 and TRBJ2-5, with TRBD2 matching over 12 bases. The ends lost 1 base at V and 1 base at J; junction bases unmatched: 8. This CDR3 spans 18 amino acids. Germline values: CDR1 SGHRS, CDR2 YFSETQ.